This T cell receptor (beta chain) was sequenced for a study of cytomegalovirus exposure and HLA in healthy donors. The overall study: Around 190 million T cells yielded 100 million or so unique TCR beta sequences, as an earlier analysis found. Findings and limits, study-wide: Reported results showed that the classifier diagnosed cytomegalovirus status with high specificity and sensitivity. In a later analysis, TCR beta V- and J-gene trimming was associated with a missense DCLRE1C variant.

CDR1 is LNHDA, CDR2 SQIVND, per germline (reference sequence). This CDR3 spans 13 amino acids. Trimming left V 3 bases short and J 6 bases short, with 8 bases between. The primer mix had 60 Vbeta and 13 Jbeta primers. Generated by immunoSEQ multiplex PCR, the TCRdb table keeps only in-frame clones and is missing some. The table lists about 140,000 clones, approximately 82% of them singletons. Of note for this clone: Its antigen is still unknown.

The source material was PBMCs. The chain links TRBV19 to TRBJ2-2; D uncertain. The clonotype originates from a woman aged 55-69 years in good health and CMV-seropositive. CDR3 sequence reads: CASSILYAGELFF. CDR3 bases: TGTGCCAGTAGTATCCTGTATGCCGGGGAGCTGTTTTTT.